The sequence of this TCR beta chain was determined in a study of blood T cells in healthy people across ages (dated by TCRdb to about 2015). Regarding the research as a whole: In model experiments, roughly one uniquely barcoded TCR beta cDNA molecule per two T cells was captured by template switching. The study measured age-related changes in TCR beta repertoire diversity using deep sequencing normalized with unique cDNA molecular identifiers. Donors were grouped into four age groups: young (average 16 years), middle-aged (less than 40), aged (62) and long-lived (82). To avoid experimental bias, donors of different ages were spread randomly across the sequencing lanes. The study analyzed two additional independent replicas of 1 million unique cDNA reads from the same blood draw for two donors, one aged 18 to 30 and one aged 80 or older.

The donors were roughly 38 Caucasian individuals from Russia, aged 6 to 90 years, who were systemically healthy. Each donor gave 9 to 10 milliliters of peripheral blood, collected into EDTA-treated Vacutainer tubes. Ficoll-Paque density-gradient centrifugation was used to isolate PBMCs, with at least 7 million obtained per sample. Trizol reagent was used to extract total RNA from the PBMCs, yielding at least 6 micrograms per sample. Naive CD45RAhigh/CD27high T cell percentages were measured by flow cytometry on a PBMC aliquot from every donor. Trimming takes 5 bases off V and 0 bases off J; junction bases not matched to a gene: 5. The CDR3 covers 16 residues, taking in both the cysteine and the phenylalanine. Here the CDR3 DNA is all that survives: 48 bases in frame from base 1. From the germline V gene, CDR1 is MNHEY and CDR2 is SVGEGT. Libraries were made using 5' RACE. The sequencer listed for this sample is Illumina HiSeq 2500. A second PCR of roughly 7 to 11 cycles was run with a J-beta primer mix and a sample-barcoded 5' primer. A unique molecular identifier was introduced onto each TCR beta cDNA molecule by a template-switch 5' adaptor carrying 12 random nucleotides. Each sample yielded at least 2.5 million CDR3-containing paired-end reads. All of the RNA was converted into first-strand cDNA using the Mint cDNA synthesis kit, with a TRBC-specific oligonucleotide serving as the primer. Following uracil-DNA glycosylase treatment, all cDNA underwent a first 18-cycle PCR with the universal primers M1SS and BC2_uni_R. As for how the authors treated the data: For normalization, 1 million high-quality reads were randomly selected from each sample, with every read carrying a distinct molecular identifier. Instead of being binned into consensus sequences, reads with shared molecular identifiers were discarded. MiTCR, with a Q25 quality threshold and the strictest error-elimination algorithm, was used for CDR3 identification, clonotype clustering and error correction. A nonparametric unseen species model using Euler transformation provided a lower-bound estimate of total TCR beta diversity. TCRdb applied fastp at Q25 and MiXCR to the public reads, then kept only in-frame beta chains. Each record represents a unique CDR3 protein, reported with the most common genes and DNA among its rows. TCRdb, not the authors, supplied the V and J calls. This sample has approximately 670,000 distinct CDR3 sequences in its table, and less than 45% of those were observed once. Jointly, the top ten make up 30% of the sample.

General conclusions and limits of the study: Estimates of total diversity based on one million sequenced T cells were considered lower bounds and underestimates. Observed TCR beta diversity per million T cells fell roughly linearly with age, and a significant reduction was already apparent by age roughly 40. Observed TCR beta diversity correlated strongly with the percentage of naive T cells measured by flow cytometry. Compared with the aged group, the long-lived group had more naive CD4+ T cells, fewer expanded clones and increased TCR diversity, a pattern suggesting age selection. The CMV infection status of donors was not known, potentially confounding age-related changes in expanded clonotypes. Since profiling was done on bulk unsorted PBMCs, naive and antigen-experienced compartments could not be conclusively compared.

Of note for this clonotype: Its antigen remains unidentified. Base quality data are lacking; no much larger clone is found one base away.

The sequence joins TRBV6-2 or TRBV6-3 to TRBJ2-1; 9 bases in the junction line up with TRBD2. The source material was blood. The receptor was derived from an older man in good health. The DNA is TGTGCCAGCAGTAGCGCGGGGGGGCGCTCCTACAATGAGCAGTTCTTC. It encodes CASSSAGGRSYNEQFF.